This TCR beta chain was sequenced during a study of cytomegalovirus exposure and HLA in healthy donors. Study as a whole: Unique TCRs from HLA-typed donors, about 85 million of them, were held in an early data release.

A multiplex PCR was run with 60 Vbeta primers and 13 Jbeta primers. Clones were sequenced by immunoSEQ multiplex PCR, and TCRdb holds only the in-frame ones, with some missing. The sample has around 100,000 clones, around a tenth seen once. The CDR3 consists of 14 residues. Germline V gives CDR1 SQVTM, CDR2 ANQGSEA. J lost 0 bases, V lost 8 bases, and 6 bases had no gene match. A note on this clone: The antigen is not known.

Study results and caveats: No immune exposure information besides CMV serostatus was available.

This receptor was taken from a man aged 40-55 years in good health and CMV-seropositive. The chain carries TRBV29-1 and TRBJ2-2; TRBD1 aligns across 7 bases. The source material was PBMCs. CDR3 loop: CSYRQGANTGELFF. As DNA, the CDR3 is TGCAGCTACCGACAGGGCGCGAACACCGGGGAGCTGTTTTTT.